Presented here are 7 T cell receptor beta chains from one specimen sequenced in a study of shared T cell receptors in the human thymus. The table came from immunoSEQ multiplex PCR; TCRdb's copy has only in-frame clones and leaves some out. Here the sample spans hundreds of thousands of clones, roughly 88% being singletons. The sample was also reused in another study, on human thymus T cells.

Sequenced input: thymocytes. These receptor sequences come from a girl under three years old with a congenital heart defect.

This chain links TRBV21-1 with TRBJ2-5; TRBD2, the table's D call, was not compared with the DNA. TRBV21-1 is annotated as a pseudogene. The CDR3 is 14 amino acids. CDR3 DNA: TGTGCCAGCAGCGAAGCATTTGAGGCTCGGAGCCAGTACTTC. It encodes CASSEAFEARSQYF.

The chain uses TRBV6-6 and TRBJ1-6; no definite D call. Germline CDR1 MNHNY, CDR2 SVGAGI (reference sequence). Trimming removed 11 bases from V and 10 bases from J, with 15 bases in between. This CDR3 spans 12 amino acids. Here the CDR3 reads CAGQRGLSPLHF. CDR3 nucleotides: TGTGCCGGCCAGAGAGGACTGTCACCCCTCCACTTT.

Only a few counts were recorded for this clone. V usage is TRBV10-3 and J usage is TRBJ1-3; perhaps TRBD1 as D (6 bases). Trimming took off 6 bases at V and 0 bases at J, with 9 bases between the two ends. This CDR3 region has 14 residues. Germline CDR1 and CDR2: ENHRY and SYGVKD. For the CDR3, the DNA is TGTGCCATCAGGAGGGGGAGCTCTGGAAACACCATATATTTT. This translates into CAIRRGSSGNTIYF.

This chain links TRBV14 with TRBJ2-5, with 9 bases lining up with TRBD2. After removal of 1 base from V and 1 base from J, the junction contained 10 bases not matched to a gene. Looked up from germline, CDR1 is SGHDN and CDR2 is FVKESK. This CDR3 region has 18 residues. The CDR3 nucleotides are TGTGCCAGCAGCCAAGTTGGATTGGAGCGGGGGGTCCAAGAGACCCAGTACTTC. Translated: CASSQVGLERGVQETQYF.

J is TRBJ1-5 and V is TRBV7-8; 10 nucleotides align to TRBD1. The J segment lost 5 bases and the V segment lost 6 bases, leaving 19 bases of the junction unmatched. The CDR3 contains 19 residues. From germline, CDR1 is SGHVS and CDR2 FQNEAQ. As DNA, the CDR3 is TGTGCCAGCAGTTTAACCCCGGGACAGGGGACAATAACGCATCAGCCCCAGCATTTT. It yields the protein CASSLTPGQGTITHQPQHF.

The V and J genes are TRBV28 and TRBJ1-3; D is undetermined. The ends were cut back, 3 bases at V and 0 bases at J, with 9 bases in the middle. Looked up from germline, CDR1 is MDHEN and CDR2 is SYDVKM. This CDR3 comprises 15 residues. CDR3 residues: CASSLSRISGNTIYF. The CDR3 bases are TGTGCCAGCAGTTTGTCGAGAATCTCTGGAAACACCATATATTTT.

CDR3 bases: TGTGCCAGCAGATACTCAATCAGGGGTTCCGGGGAGCTGTTTTTT. Translating gives CASRYSIRGSGELFF. The chain recombines TRBV7-9 with TRBJ2-2; a weak D match, TRBD1 (6 bases). The CDR3 sequence is 15 residues long. CDR1 and CDR2 (germline): SEHNR, FQNEAQ (reference sequence). Trimming took off 6 bases at V and 6 bases at J, with 17 bases between the two ends.